The T cell receptor beta chain described here comes from a study of T cells expressing NK-cell markers. Study-wide context: Beta-chain profiling covered CD3+CD56+NKG2C+, CD3+CD56+NKG2C- and CD3+CD56-NKG2C+ sorted subsets. General study findings and limits: The study left the HCMV specificity of expanded NKG2C+ T cell clones unresolved. Several donors had dominant NKG2C+ clonotypes that comprised roughly 1.0-7.5% of their CD8+ T cells. In several donors, dominant clonotypes made up roughly 25-60.1% of CD3+CD56-NKG2C+ cells.

TCRdb reprocessed the 5' RACE reads and reports one entry per CDR3 protein, with no DNA. This listing includes about 540,000 distinct CDR3 sequences. In the case of this clonotype: Its cognate antigen is unknown.

CDR3 length equals 16 residues. In germline, CDR1 is MNHEY, CDR2 SVGAGI. The source of this sequence is a man between 18 and 29 years old in good health. This chain links TRBV6-5 with TRBJ2-2; the D gene TCRdb calls, TRBD1, cannot be checked with no DNA. Sequencing was performed on blood T cells: a sorted CD56 or NKG2C T cell subset, CD4+ or CD8+ T cells, or bulk PBMC T cells (not recorded which). This CDR3 reads CASSYGTRRDTGELFF.